This is a list of T cell receptor beta chains from one sample in a study of regulatory T cells in long-lasting Graves disease. Each CDR3 protein gets one entry after TCRdb re-called the multiplex PCR reads with MiXCR. The sample has about 380,000 distinct CDR3 sequences; about a sixth are singletons. Sample: peripheral blood mononuclear cells (PBMCs), taken at new diagnosis, from a patient treated with antithyroid drugs. These receptors were taken from a female donor with Graves disease. Each CDR3 is given with its conserved first and last residue. Each record gives: V gene, CDR3 length, J gene, CDR3 protein.

TRBV20-1,15,TRBJ2-3,CSARPRDIIADTQYF
TRBV7-2,14,TRBJ1-6,CASSLENTNSPLHF
TRBV6-5,15,TRBJ2-2,CASSSRTGRTGELFF
TRBV5-4,15,TRBJ2-7,CASSLGQGADYEQYF
TRBV11-2,15,TRBJ1-2,CASSLGVETGVGYTF
TRBV19,13,TRBJ1-2,CASWDREWYGYTF
TRBV4-2,15,TRBJ1-2,CASSQPGQTNYGYTF
TRBV12-3/TRBV12-4,16,TRBJ2-7,CASSLIAGASLHEQYF
TRBV28,17,TRBJ1-2,CASSSTLGTGGERGYTF
TRBV7-2,17,TRBJ2-7,CASSYGLLRDKSYEQYF
TRBV12-3/TRBV12-4,14,TRBJ1-2,CASSLATGTYGYTF
TRBV28,16,TRBJ2-5,CASSPGQQKSQETQYF
TRBV27,13,TRBJ2-7,CASSLNPPDEQYF
TRBV29-1,15,TRBJ1-5,CSVRVDRDVNQPQHF
TRBV7-3,18,TRBJ2-1,CASSFRGLGAAINNEQFF
TRBV20-1,14,TRBJ2-2,CSARETGDTGELFF
TRBV6-1,13,TRBJ1-1,CASSRSTGGEAFF
TRBV28,15,TRBJ2-1,CASKGRDRVYNEQFF
TRBV6-2/TRBV6-3,15,TRBJ2-5,CASSYSVTGTETQYF
TRBV20-1,12,TRBJ2-1,CSAPTDVMEQFF